This T cell receptor (beta chain) comes out of a study of blood T cell repertoires in COVID-19. As for the study in general: Acute and convalescent COVID-19 samples came from the United States, Italy and Spain.

Grouping used clinical history reported by participants in a survey and questionnaire. Before they entered the study, exposed participants had met a COVID-19 case within 2 weeks. As handled by the study authors: Reference gene primer amplification gave estimated nucleated cell counts. TCRdb's table, derived via immunoSEQ multiplex PCR, lists solely in-frame clones and lacks some. V and J calls and clone size are those listed in that table; D and trimming were worked out from the DNA. The sample includes roughly 320,000 clones, roughly 90% of them seen just once. This CDR3 spans 14 amino acids. Germline V CDR1 and CDR2: MNHEY, SMNVEV (reference sequence). V lost 2 bases, J lost 8 bases, and 15 bases lay in between.

The TCR was taken from a woman younger than 45 who had been exposed to COVID-19. Sequenced input: PBMCs or T cells enriched from blood (not recorded which). The chain couples TRBV27 to TRBJ1-2; D is perhaps TRBD1 (5 bases). CDR3 sequence reads: CASSLVQGLEGYTF. CDR3 coding DNA: TGTGCCAGCAGTTTAGTCCAGGGTTTGGAGGGCTACACCTTC.